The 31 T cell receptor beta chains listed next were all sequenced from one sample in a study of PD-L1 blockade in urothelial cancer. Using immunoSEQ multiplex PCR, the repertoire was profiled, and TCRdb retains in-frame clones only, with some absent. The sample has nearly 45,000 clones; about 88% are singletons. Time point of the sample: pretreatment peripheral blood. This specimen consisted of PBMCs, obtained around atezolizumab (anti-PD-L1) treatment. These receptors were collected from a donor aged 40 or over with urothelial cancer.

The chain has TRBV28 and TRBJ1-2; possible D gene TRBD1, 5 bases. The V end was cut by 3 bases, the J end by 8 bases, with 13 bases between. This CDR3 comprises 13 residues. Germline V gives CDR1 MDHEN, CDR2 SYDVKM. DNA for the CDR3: TGTGCCAGCAGTTTTCGGGACCGGGGGGGCTACACCTTC. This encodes CASSFRDRGGYTF.

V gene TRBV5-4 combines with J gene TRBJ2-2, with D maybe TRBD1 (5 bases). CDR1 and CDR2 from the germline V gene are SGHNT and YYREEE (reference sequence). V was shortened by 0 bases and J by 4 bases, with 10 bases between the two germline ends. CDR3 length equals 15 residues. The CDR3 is CASSLGGPGTGELFF. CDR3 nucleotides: TGTGCCAGCAGCTTGGGGGGCCCGGGCACCGGGGAGCTGTTTTTT. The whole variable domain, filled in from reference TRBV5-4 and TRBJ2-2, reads ETGVTQSPTHLIKTRGQQVTLRCSSQSGHNTVSWYQQALGQGPQFIFQYYREEENGRGNFPPRFSGLQFPNYSSELNVNALELDDSALYLCASSLGGPGTGELFFGEGSRLTVL.

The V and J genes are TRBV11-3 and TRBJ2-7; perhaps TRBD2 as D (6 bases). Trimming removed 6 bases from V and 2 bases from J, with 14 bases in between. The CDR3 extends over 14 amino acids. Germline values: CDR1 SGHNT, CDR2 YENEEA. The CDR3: CASRGGGQTYEQYF. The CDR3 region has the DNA TGTGCCAGCAGGGGGGGTGGCCAGACCTACGAGCAGTACTTC.

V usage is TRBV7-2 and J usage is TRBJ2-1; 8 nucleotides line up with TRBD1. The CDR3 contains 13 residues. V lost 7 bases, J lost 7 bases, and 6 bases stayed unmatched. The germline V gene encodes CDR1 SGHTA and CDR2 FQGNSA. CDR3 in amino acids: CASNRGNRNEQFF. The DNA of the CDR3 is TGTGCCAGCAACAGGGGGAATAGGAATGAGCAGTTCTTC.

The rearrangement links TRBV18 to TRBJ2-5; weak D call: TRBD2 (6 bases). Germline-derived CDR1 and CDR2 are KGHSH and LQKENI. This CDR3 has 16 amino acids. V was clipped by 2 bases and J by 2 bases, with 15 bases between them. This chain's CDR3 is CASSPFSGRRQETQYF. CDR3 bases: TGTGCCAGCTCACCATTTAGCGGACGGAGACAAGAGACCCAGTACTTC.

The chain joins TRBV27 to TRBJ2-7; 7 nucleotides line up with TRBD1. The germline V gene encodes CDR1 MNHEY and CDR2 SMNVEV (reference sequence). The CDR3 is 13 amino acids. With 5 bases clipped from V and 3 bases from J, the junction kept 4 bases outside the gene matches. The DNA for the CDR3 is TGTGCCAGCAGTCCGACAGGGTACTACGAGCAGTACTTC. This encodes CASSPTGYYEQYF.

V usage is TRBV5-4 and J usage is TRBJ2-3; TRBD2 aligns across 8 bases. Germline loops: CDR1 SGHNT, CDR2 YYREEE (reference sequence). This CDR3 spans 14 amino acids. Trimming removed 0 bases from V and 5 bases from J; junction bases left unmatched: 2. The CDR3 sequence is CASSLAGGGDTQYF. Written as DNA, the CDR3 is TGTGCCAGCAGCTTGGCCGGGGGGGGAGATACGCAGTATTTT.

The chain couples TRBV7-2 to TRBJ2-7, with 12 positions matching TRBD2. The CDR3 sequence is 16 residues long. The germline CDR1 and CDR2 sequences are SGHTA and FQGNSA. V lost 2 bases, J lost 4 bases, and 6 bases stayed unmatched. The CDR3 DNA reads TGTGCCAGCAGCTTACGGGCTAGCGGGAGGGCTTACGAGCAGTACTTC. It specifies CASSLRASGRAYEQYF.

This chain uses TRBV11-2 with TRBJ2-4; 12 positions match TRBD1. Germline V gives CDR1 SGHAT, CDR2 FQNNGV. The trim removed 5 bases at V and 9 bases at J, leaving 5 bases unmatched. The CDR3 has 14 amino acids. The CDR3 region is CASSRDRGQGIQYF. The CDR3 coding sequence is TGTGCCAGCAGCCGGGACAGGGGGCAAGGCATTCAGTACTTC. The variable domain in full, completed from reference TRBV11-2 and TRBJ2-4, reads EAGVAQSPRYKIIEKRQSVAFWCNPISGHATLYWYQQILGQGPKLLIQFQNNGVVDDSQLPKDRFSAERLKGVDSTLKIQPAKLEDSAVYLCASSRDRGQGIQYFGAGTRLSVL.

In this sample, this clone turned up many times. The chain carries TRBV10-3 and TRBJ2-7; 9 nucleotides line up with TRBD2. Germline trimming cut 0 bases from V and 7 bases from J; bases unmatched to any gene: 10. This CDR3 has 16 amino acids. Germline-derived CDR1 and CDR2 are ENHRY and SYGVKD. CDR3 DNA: TGTGCCATCAGTGAGTCGGGAGGCGGGAGGGCTCGGGAGCAGTACTTC. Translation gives CAISESGGGRAREQYF.

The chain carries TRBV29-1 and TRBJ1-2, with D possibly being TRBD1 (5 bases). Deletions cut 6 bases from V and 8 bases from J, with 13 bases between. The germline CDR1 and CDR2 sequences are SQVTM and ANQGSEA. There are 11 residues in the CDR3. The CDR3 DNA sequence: TGCAGCGTGGAAAGACAGAAAGGCTACACCTTC. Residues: CSVERQKGYTF. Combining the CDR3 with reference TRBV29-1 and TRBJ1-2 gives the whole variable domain SAVISQKPSRDICQRGTSLTIQCQVDSQVTMMFWYRQQPGQSLTLIATANQGSEATYESGFVIDKFPISRPNLTFSTLTVSNMSPEDSSIYLCSVERQKGYTFGSGTRLTVV.

CDR3 residues: CASSTGTPGGLYGYTF. Written as DNA, the CDR3 is TGCGCCAGCAGCACCGGGACGCCCGGAGGGCTTTATGGCTACACCTTC. The chain joins TRBV5-1 to TRBJ1-2, with D perhaps TRBD1 (5 bases). The CDR3 sequence is 16 residues long. Germline-derived CDR1 and CDR2 are SGHRS and YFSETQ. V lost 4 bases to trimming and J lost 5 bases, with 21 bases between them.

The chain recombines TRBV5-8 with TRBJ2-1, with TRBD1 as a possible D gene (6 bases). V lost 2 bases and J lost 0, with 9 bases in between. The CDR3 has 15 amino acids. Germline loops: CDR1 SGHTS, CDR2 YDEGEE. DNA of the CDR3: TGTGCCAGCAGCTTCGGCAGGGGCTCCTACAATGAGCAGTTCTTC. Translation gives CASSFGRGSYNEQFF.

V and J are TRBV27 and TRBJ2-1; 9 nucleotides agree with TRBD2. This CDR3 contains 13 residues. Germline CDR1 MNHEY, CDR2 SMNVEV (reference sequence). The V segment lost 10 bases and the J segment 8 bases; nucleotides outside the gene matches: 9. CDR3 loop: CATRRTSDDEQFF. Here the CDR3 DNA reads TGTGCCACCCGCAGGACTAGCGACGATGAGCAGTTCTTC.

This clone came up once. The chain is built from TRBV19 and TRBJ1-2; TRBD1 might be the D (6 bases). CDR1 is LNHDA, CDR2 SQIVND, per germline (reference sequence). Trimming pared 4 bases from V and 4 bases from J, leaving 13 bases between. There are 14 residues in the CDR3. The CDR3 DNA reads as TGTGCCAGTAGTAAGGGGCAGGGGTTCTATGGCTACACCTTC. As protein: CASSKGQGFYGYTF. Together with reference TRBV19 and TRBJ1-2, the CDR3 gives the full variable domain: DGGITQSPKYLFRKEGQNVTLSCEQNLNHDAMYWYRQDPGQGLRLIYYSQIVNDFQKGDIAEGYSVSREKKESFPLTVTSAQKNPTAFYLCASSKGQGFYGYTFGSGTRLTVV.

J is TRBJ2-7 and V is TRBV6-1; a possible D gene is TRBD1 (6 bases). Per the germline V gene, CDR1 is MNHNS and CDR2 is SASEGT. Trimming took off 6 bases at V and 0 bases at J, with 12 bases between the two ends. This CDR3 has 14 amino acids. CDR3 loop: CASSRDTYSYEQYF. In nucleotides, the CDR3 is TGTGCCAGCAGCCGGGACACCTACTCCTACGAGCAGTACTTC.

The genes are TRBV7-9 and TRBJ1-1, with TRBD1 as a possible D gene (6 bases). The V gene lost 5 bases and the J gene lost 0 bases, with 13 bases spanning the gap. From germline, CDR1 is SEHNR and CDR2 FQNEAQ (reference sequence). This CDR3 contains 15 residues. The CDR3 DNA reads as TGTGCCAGCAGCCCAGGGGTGGGGATGAACACTGAAGCTTTCTTT. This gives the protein CASSPGVGMNTEAFF. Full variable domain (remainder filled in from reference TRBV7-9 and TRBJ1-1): DTGVSQNPRHKITKRGQNVTFRCDPISEHNRLYWYRQTLGQGPEFLTYFQNEAQLEKSRLLSDRFSAERPKGSFSTLEIQRTEQGDSAMYLCASSPGVGMNTEAFFGQGTRLTVV.

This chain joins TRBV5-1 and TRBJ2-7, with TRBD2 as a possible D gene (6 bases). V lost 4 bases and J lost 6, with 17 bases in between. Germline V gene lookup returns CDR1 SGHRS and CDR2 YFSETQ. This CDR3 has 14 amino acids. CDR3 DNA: TGCGCCAGCAGCGCCCCGGAGGGGAGGAGCGAGCAGTACTTC. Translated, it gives CASSAPEGRSEQYF.

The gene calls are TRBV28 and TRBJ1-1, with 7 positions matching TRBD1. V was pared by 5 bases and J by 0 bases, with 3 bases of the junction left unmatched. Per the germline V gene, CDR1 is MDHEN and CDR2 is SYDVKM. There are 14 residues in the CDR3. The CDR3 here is CASSLGQMNTEAFF. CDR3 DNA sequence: TGTGCCAGCAGTCTGGGACAGATGAACACTGAAGCTTTCTTT.

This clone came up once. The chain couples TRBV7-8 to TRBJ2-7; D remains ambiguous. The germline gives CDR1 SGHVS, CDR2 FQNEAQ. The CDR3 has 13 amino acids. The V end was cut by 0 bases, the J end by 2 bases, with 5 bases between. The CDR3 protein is CASSLAEPYEQYF. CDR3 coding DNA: TGTGCCAGCAGCTTAGCCGAGCCCTACGAGCAGTACTTC.

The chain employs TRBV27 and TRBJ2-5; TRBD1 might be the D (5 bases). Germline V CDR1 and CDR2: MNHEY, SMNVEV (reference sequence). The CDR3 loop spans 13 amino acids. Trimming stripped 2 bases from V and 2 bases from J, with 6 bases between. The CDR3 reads CASSLGAQETQYF. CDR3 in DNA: TGTGCCAGCAGTTTAGGGGCTCAAGAGACCCAGTACTTC.

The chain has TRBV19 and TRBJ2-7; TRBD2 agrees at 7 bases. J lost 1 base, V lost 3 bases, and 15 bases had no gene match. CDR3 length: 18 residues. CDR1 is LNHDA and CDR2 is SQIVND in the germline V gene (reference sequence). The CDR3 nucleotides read TGTGCCAGTAGTATCAAAAGTGCGGCTAGCGGCCCATCCTACGAGCAGTACTTC. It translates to CASSIKSAASGPSYEQYF.

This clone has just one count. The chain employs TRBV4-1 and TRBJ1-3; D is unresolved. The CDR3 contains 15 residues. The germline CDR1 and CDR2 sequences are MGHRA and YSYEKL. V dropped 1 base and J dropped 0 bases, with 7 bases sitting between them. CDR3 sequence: CASSQGASSGNTIYF. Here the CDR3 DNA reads TGCGCCAGCAGCCAAGGGGCCAGCTCTGGAAACACCATATATTTT.

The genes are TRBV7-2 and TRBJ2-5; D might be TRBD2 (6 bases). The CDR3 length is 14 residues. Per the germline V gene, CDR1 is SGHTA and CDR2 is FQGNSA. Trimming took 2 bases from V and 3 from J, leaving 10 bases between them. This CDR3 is CASSLRVAEETQYF. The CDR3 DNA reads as TGTGCCAGCAGCTTACGAGTAGCGGAAGAGACCCAGTACTTC.

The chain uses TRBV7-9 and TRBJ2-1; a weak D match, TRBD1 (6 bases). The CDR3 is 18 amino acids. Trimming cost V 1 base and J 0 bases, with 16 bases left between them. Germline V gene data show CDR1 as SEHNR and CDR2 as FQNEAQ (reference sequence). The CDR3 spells CASSLGQQGSSSYNEQFF. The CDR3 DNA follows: TGTGCCAGCAGCTTAGGGCAACAGGGCTCCAGCTCCTACAATGAGCAGTTCTTC.

The chain's CDR3 is CASSLGTSGNPYADTQYF. Here the CDR3 DNA reads TGCGCCAGCAGCCTAGGGACTAGCGGGAACCCCTACGCAGATACGCAGTATTTT. The V gene is TRBV5-1, the J gene TRBJ2-3; 13 bases agree with TRBD2. This CDR3 has 18 amino acids. V shed 4 bases, J shed 4 bases, and the junction held 12 bases outside the gene matches. Per the germline V gene, CDR1 is SGHRS and CDR2 is YFSETQ.

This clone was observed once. Here the CDR3 reads CASSLVAGEQETQYF. CDR3 nucleotide sequence: TGTGCCAGCAGCTTAGTAGCGGGGGAACAAGAGACCCAGTACTTC. This chain connects TRBV7-2 to TRBJ2-5; TRBD2 matches at 9 bases. CDR3 length: 15 amino acids. Germline V lookup: CDR1 SGHTA, CDR2 FQGNSA. Trimming at V came to 1 base and at J to 2 bases, leaving 2 bases not matched to a gene. The full variable domain, its missing parts supplied by reference TRBV7-2 and TRBJ2-5, is GAGVSQSPSNKVTEKGKDVELRCDPISGHTALYWYRQSLGQGLEFLIYFQGNSAPDKSGLPSDRFSAERTGGSVSTLTIQRTQQEDSAVYLCASSLVAGEQETQYFGPGTRLLVL.

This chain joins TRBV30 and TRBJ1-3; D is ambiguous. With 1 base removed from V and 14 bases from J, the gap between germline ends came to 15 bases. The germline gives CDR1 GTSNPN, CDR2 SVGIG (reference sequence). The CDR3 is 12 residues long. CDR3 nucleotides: TGTGCCTGGAGTGCTAGCCCGGCGTTTGTATATTTT. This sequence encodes CAWSASPAFVYF.

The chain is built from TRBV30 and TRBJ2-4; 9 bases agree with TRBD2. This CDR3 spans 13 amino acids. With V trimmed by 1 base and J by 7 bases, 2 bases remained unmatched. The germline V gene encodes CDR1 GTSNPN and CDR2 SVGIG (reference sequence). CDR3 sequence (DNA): TGTGCCTGGAGTGGCCTAGCGGGGAACATTCAGTACTTC. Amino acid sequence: CAWSGLAGNIQYF.

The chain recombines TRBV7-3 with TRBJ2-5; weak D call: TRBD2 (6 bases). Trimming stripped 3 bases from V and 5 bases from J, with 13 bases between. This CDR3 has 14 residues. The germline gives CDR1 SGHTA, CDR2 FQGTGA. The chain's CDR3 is CASSFGASVETQYF. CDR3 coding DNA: TGTGCCAGCAGCTTTGGGGCTAGCGTGGAGACCCAGTACTTC.

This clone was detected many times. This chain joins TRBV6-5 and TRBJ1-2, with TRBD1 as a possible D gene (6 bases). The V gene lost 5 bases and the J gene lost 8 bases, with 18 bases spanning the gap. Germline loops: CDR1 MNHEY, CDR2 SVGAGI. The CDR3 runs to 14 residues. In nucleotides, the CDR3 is TGTGCCAGCAGTCCACAGGGCGGGGGAACCGGCTACACCTTC. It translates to CASSPQGGGTGYTF.